Sequencing of this TCR beta chain was carried out in a study of blood T cell repertoires in COVID-19. As for the study in general: Both acute and convalescent COVID-19 samples were obtained from the United States, Italy and Spain. T cells, B-cell-depleted T cells, or PBMCs provided the cDNA or gDNA that served as material.

This table comes from immunoSEQ multiplex PCR, and its TCRdb copy is limited to in-frame clones, with some not included. The sample has about 150,000 clones; 70% to 85% are singletons. V lost 5 bases and J lost 0; bases outside the gene matches: 8. CDR3 length: 18 amino acids. CDR1 and CDR2 (germline): SGHVS, FQNEAQ. This chain links TRBV7-8 with TRBJ2-1; 12 nucleotides line up with TRBD2. The sequence came from a man older than 75 with COVID-19, enrolled during active disease. What was sequenced was peripheral blood. The DNA for the CDR3 is TGTGCCAGCAGCCCGGGACTAGCGGGTCCTCGCTCCTACAATGAGCAGTTCTTC. Residues: CASSPGLAGPRSYNEQFF.